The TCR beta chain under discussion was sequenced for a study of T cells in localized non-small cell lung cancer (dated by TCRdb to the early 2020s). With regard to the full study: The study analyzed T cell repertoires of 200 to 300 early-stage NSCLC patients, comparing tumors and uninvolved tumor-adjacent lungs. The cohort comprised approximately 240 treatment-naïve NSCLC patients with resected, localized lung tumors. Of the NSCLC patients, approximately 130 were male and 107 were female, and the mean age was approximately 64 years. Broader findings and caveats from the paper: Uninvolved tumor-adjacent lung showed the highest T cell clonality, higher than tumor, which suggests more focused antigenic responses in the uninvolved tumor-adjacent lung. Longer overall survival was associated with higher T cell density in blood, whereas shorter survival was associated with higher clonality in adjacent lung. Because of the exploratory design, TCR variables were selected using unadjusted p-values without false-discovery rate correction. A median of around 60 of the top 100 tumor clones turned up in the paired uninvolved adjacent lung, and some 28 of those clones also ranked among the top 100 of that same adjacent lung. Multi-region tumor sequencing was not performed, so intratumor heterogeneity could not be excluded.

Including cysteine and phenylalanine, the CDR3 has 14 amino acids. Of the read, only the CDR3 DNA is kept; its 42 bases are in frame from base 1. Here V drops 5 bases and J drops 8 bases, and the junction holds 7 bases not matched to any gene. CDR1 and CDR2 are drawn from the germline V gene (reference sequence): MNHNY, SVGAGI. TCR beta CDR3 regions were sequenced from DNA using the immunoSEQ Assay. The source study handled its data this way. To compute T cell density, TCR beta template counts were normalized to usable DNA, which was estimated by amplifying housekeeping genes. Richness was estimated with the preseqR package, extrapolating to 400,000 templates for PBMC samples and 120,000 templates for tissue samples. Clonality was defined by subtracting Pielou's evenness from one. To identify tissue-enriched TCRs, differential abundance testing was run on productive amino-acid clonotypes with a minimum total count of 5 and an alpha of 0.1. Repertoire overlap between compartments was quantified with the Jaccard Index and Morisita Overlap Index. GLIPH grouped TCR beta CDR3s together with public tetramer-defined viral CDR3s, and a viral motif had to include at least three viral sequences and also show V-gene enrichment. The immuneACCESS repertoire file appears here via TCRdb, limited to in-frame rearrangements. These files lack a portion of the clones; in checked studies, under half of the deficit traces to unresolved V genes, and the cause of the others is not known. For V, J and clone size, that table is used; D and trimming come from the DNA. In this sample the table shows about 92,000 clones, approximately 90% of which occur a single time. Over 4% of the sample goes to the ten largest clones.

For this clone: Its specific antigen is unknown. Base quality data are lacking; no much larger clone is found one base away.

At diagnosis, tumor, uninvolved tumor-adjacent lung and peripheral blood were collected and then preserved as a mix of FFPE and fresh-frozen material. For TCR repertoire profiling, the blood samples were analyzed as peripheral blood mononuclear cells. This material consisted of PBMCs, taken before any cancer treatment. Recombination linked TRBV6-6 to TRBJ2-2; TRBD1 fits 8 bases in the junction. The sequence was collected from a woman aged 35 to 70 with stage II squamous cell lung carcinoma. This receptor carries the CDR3 CASSQGQAGGELFF. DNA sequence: TGTGCCAGCAGTCAGGGACAGGCTGGGGGGGAGCTGTTTTTT.